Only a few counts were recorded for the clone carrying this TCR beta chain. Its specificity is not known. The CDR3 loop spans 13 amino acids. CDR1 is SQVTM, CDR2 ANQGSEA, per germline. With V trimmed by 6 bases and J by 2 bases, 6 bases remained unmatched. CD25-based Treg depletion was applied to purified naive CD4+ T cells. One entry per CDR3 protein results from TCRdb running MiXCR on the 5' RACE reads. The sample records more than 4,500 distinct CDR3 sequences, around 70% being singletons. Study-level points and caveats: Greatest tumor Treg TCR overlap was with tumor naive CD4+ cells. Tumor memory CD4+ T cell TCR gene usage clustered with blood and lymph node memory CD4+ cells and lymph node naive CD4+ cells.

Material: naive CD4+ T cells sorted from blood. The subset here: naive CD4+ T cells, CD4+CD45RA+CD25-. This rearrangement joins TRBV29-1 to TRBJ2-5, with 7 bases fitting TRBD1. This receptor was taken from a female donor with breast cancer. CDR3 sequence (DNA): TGCAGCGTCTCCGTACAGGGGCAAGAGACCCAGTACTTC. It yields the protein CSVSVQGQETQYF. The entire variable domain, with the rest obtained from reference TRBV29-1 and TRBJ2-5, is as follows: SAVISQKPSRDICQRGTSLTIQCQVDSQVTMMFWYRQQPGQSLTLIATANQGSEATYESGFVIDKFPISRPNLTFSTLTVSNMSPEDSSIYLCSVSVQGQETQYFGPGTRLLVL.